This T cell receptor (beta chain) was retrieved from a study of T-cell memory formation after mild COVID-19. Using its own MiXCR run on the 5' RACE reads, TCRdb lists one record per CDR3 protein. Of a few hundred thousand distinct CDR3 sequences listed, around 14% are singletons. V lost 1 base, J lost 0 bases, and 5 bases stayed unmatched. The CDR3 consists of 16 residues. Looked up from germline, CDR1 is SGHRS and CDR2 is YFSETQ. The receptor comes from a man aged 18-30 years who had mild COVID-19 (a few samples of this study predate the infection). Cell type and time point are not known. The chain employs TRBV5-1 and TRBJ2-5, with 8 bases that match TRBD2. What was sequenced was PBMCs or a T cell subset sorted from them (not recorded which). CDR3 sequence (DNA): TGCGCCAGCAGCTTGCGGTTTAGCGGGAACCAAGAGACCCAGTACTTC. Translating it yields CASSLRFSGNQETQYF.